Presented here are 23 T cell receptor beta chains from one specimen sequenced in a study of blood T cell repertoires in COVID-19. The protocol was immunoSEQ multiplex PCR, while the TCRdb copy is restricted to in-frame clones and leaves out a portion. The sample has around 26,000 clones, approximately 88% seen once; the top ten hold roughly 8.3%. The specimen was peripheral blood. These receptors all stem from a human donor with active COVID-19. The donor label of this sample is uncertain.

This clone appeared a few times. The chain couples TRBV7-9 to TRBJ2-6; D uncertain. The germline V gene has CDR1 SEHNR and CDR2 FQNEAQ (reference sequence). The V gene lost 5 bases and the J gene lost 0 bases, with 14 bases spanning the gap. The CDR3 is made up of 17 amino acids. The CDR3 sequence is CASSGGRVSSGANVLTF. The CDR3 nucleotides are TGTGCCAGCAGCGGTGGTCGGGTTAGCTCTGGGGCCAACGTCCTGACTTTC.

In its sample, this clone was seen a few times. The rearrangement joins TRBV7-9 to TRBJ1-1; D is uncertain. CDR3 length equals 14 residues. CDR1 SEHNR and CDR2 FQNEAQ come from the germline V gene (reference sequence). V lost 5 bases to trimming and J lost 8 bases, with 18 bases between them. The CDR3 sequence is CASSHGRGSREAFF. The CDR3 nucleotides read TGTGCCAGCAGCCATGGGAGAGGGAGCCGGGAAGCTTTCTTT.

CDR3 amino acids: CASSKPGTSGAYEQYF. The DNA of the CDR3 is TGTGCCAGCAGCAAACCCGGGACTAGCGGGGCTTACGAGCAGTACTTC. This chain uses TRBV11-1 with TRBJ2-7, with 13 bases lining up with TRBD2. Per germline, CDR1 SGHAT and CDR2 FQDESV (reference sequence). J was trimmed by 4 bases and V by 5 bases; bases with no gene match: 8. The CDR3 spans 16 residues.

This chain joins TRBV7-6 and TRBJ2-7; TRBD2 matches at 11 bases. CDR3 length: 19 amino acids. Germline lookup yields CDR1 SGHVS and CDR2 FNYEAQ. V trimming: 2 bases; J trimming: 3 bases; junction bases outside the gene matches: 15. CDR3: CASSLNPDPLAGVLYEQYF. In nucleotides, the CDR3 is TGTGCCAGCAGCTTAAATCCCGACCCACTAGCGGGAGTTCTCTACGAGCAGTACTTC.

The V and J genes are TRBV9 and TRBJ2-3; TRBD2 aligns across 15 bases. Losses at the gene ends were 6 bases for V and 2 bases for J; bases not matched to a gene: 10. This CDR3 comprises 18 residues. Germline V gene sequence: CDR1 SGDLS, CDR2 YYNGEE. CDR3 amino acids: CASTGTSGGRPSTDTQYF. CDR3 sequence (DNA): TGTGCCAGCACGGGGACTAGCGGGGGGAGGCCGTCCACAGATACGCAGTATTTT.

The V call is TRBV2, the J call TRBJ2-7, with 10 positions matching TRBD2. V lost 9 bases, J lost 0 bases, and 5 bases stayed unmatched. Germline values: CDR1 SNHLY, CDR2 FYNNEI. The CDR3 has 14 amino acids. The chain's CDR3 is CASSIAGGSYEQYF. The CDR3, as DNA: TGTGCCAGTTCGATAGCGGGAGGCTCCTACGAGCAGTACTTC. Complete variable domain (other parts from reference TRBV2 and TRBJ2-7): EPEVTQTPSHQVTQMGQEVILRCVPISNHLYFYWYRQILGQKVEFLVSFYNNEISEKSEIFDDQFSVERPDGSNFTLKIRSTKLEDSAMYFCASSIAGGSYEQYFGPGTRLTVT.

The count of this clone is one. The chain is built from TRBV4-1 and TRBJ1-1, with D uncertain. The germline gives CDR1 MGHRA, CDR2 YSYEKL. V lost 0 bases and J 9 bases, leaving 14 bases between the germline ends. This CDR3 comprises 14 residues. The chain's CDR3 is CASSQDAADFKAFF. The CDR3 nucleotides read TGCGCCAGCAGCCAAGATGCGGCAGACTTTAAAGCTTTCTTT.

The CDR3 is CASSDRRNTEAFF. In DNA, the CDR3 is TGTGCCAGCAGTGACAGGAGGAACACTGAAGCTTTCTTT. This rearrangement joins TRBV6-2 or TRBV6-3 to TRBJ1-1; tentatively, D is TRBD1 (6 bases). In germline, CDR1 is MNHEY, CDR2 SVGEGT. The ends were cut back, 5 bases at V and 1 base at J, with 8 bases in the middle. This CDR3 is built from 13 residues.

The chain carries TRBV4-2 and TRBJ1-2; 7 bases are a match to TRBD1. The CDR3 is 15 amino acids. The J segment lost 4 bases and the V segment lost 3 bases, leaving 8 bases of the junction unmatched. Germline-derived CDR1 and CDR2 are LGHNA and YNFKEQ. The CDR3 here is CASSHPDGTAYGYTF. In DNA form, the CDR3 reads TGTGCCAGCAGCCACCCCGACGGGACAGCCTATGGCTACACCTTC.

The chain joins TRBV7-3 to TRBJ2-1; D ambiguous. Germline CDR1 SGHTA, CDR2 FQGTGA. The CDR3 is 16 amino acids. Trimming took 5 bases from V and 7 from J, leaving 21 bases between them. As DNA, the CDR3 is TGTGCCAGCAGCAACCCCTGGGCAGGCCTTGGGAATGAGCAGTTCTTC. Translation: CASSNPWAGLGNEQFF.

The chain uses TRBV4-2 and TRBJ2-7; 7 positions agree with TRBD2. The germline V gene has CDR1 LGHNA and CDR2 YNFKEQ. V lost 0 bases, J lost 3 bases, and 14 bases stayed unmatched. The length of the CDR3 is 18 residues. The CDR3 here is CASSQDSMGGGGIYEQYF. For the CDR3, the DNA is TGTGCCAGCAGCCAAGATTCGATGGGAGGCGGGGGAATCTACGAGCAGTACTTC.

V is TRBV27 and J is TRBJ2-7; TRBD2 matches 7 bases. CDR3 size: 14 residues. CDR1 is MNHEY and CDR2 is SMNVEV in the germline V gene (reference sequence). V lost 2 bases, J lost 3 bases, and 4 bases stayed unmatched. DNA for the CDR3: TGTGCCAGCAGTTTACTTGGCGGGGGCTACGAGCAGTACTTC. Amino acid sequence: CASSLLGGGYEQYF.

This chain joins TRBV7-9 and TRBJ1-1, with 8 bases lining up with TRBD1. With V trimmed by 5 bases and J by 7 bases, 6 bases remained unmatched. Looked up from germline, CDR1 is SEHNR and CDR2 is FQNEAQ (reference sequence). This CDR3 spans 13 amino acids. The CDR3 nucleotides are TGTGCCAGCAGCCCTTCAGGGGGCGTTGAAGCTTTCTTT. Its protein is CASSPSGGVEAFF.

The DNA of the CDR3 is TGTGCCAGCAGTTTATATGGGACAGGGACCTACGAGCAGTACTTC. Protein product: CASSLYGTGTYEQYF. This chain joins TRBV27 and TRBJ2-7, with TRBD1 identical over 9 bases. V shed 1 base, J shed 2 bases, and the junction held 3 bases outside the gene matches. Looked up from germline, CDR1 is MNHEY and CDR2 is SMNVEV (reference sequence). CDR3 length: 15 residues.

The CDR3 loop is CSVANTGELFF. The CDR3 bases are TGCAGCGTAGCCAACACCGGGGAGCTGTTTTTT. The chain combines TRBV29-1 with TRBJ2-2, with unresolved D. CDR3 size: 11 residues. CDR1 is SQVTM and CDR2 is ANQGSEA in the germline V gene. V lost 6 bases to trimming and J lost 2 bases, with 4 bases between them.

This clone was recorded only once. The genes are TRBV27 and TRBJ2-1; TRBD2 matches 13 bases. The germline gives CDR1 MNHEY, CDR2 SMNVEV (reference sequence). This CDR3 has 17 residues. Germline trimming cut 2 bases from V and 7 bases from J; bases unmatched to any gene: 8. CDR3 bases: TGTGCCAGCAGTTTACAACGACGGACTAGCGGGAGTAATGAGCAGTTCTTC. Protein: CASSLQRRTSGSNEQFF.

The chain carries TRBV28 and TRBJ2-7; D perhaps matches TRBD2 (5 bases). The germline V gene encodes CDR1 MDHEN and CDR2 SYDVKM. The CDR3 has 14 amino acids. V shed 10 bases and J shed 2 bases, with 18 bases lying between them. CDR3 in amino acids: CATSGGLPAYEQYF. The CDR3 nucleotides read TGTGCCACCTCTGGAGGTCTTCCAGCCTACGAGCAGTACTTC. Filled out from reference TRBV28 and TRBJ2-7, the complete variable domain reads DVKVTQSSRYLVKRTGEKVFLECVQDMDHENMFWYRQDPGLGLRLIYFSYDVKMKEKGDIPEGYSVSREKKERFSLILESASTNQTSMYLCATSGGLPAYEQYFGPGTRLTVT.

Of note for this clone: This may come from a read error, since a much larger clone is one base off. Within the sample, other DNA sequences also encode this same CDR3. The chain is built from TRBV5-6 and TRBJ2-7; 9 bases agree with TRBD1. The CDR3 covers 14 residues. Germline-derived CDR1 and CDR2 are SGHDT and YYEEEE. V trimming: 0 bases; J trimming: 2 bases; junction bases outside the gene matches: 0. The CDR3 DNA reads TGTGCCAGCAGCTTGGGACAGGGGGCCTACGAGCAGTACTTC. The encoded protein is CASSLGQGAYEQYF.

This clone showed up just once. V and J are TRBV6-5 and TRBJ2-3, with TRBD2 matching 9 bases. V shed 8 bases and J 2 bases; nucleotides not matched to a gene: 8. This CDR3 spans 15 amino acids. Germline V gene data show CDR1 as MNHEY and CDR2 as SVGAGI. CDR3 nucleotide sequence: TGTGCCAGCCGGGAGCTAGCGGGGCCCACAGATACGCAGTATTTT. Residues: CASRELAGPTDTQYF.

V is TRBV11-3 and J is TRBJ2-1; 13 nucleotides agree with TRBD2. V shed 2 bases and J 10 bases; nucleotides not matched to a gene: 8. Germline V CDR1 and CDR2: SGHNT, YENEEA. There are 16 residues in the CDR3. Here the CDR3 reads CASSLSGLAGAGEQFF. CDR3 bases: TGTGCCAGCAGCTTAAGCGGACTAGCGGGAGCGGGGGAGCAGTTCTTC.

The rearrangement joins TRBV12-3 or TRBV12-4 to TRBJ2-2, with TRBD2 matching over 7 bases. The length of the CDR3 is 13 residues. V lost 8 bases to trimming and J lost 7 bases; unmatched junction nucleotides: 7. The chain's CDR3 is CASWRAGVGELFF. The CDR3 nucleotides read TGTGCCAGCTGGCGGGCGGGAGTCGGGGAGCTGTTTTTT.

V is TRBV24-1 and J is TRBJ2-1, with 13 bases that match TRBD2. The CDR3 consists of 18 residues. CDR1 and CDR2 from the germline V gene are KGHDR and SFDVKD. Germline trimming cut 11 bases from V and 3 bases from J; bases unmatched to any gene: 15. The CDR3 loop is CASAAGTSGNGRYNEQFF. The CDR3 nucleotides are TGTGCCAGCGCAGCCGGGACTAGCGGGAATGGACGCTACAATGAGCAGTTCTTC.

This chain uses TRBV11-1 with TRBJ2-7, with 12 bases matching TRBD2. CDR3 length: 14 amino acids. V was clipped by 3 bases and J by 7 bases; unmatched bases: 4. Germline V gene lookup returns CDR1 SGHAT and CDR2 FQDESV (reference sequence). The CDR3 DNA is TGTGCCAGCAGCTTTCGACTAGCGGGAGAGGAGCAGTACTTC. Amino acids: CASSFRLAGEEQYF. The full variable domain, rest sourced from reference TRBV11-1 and TRBJ2-7, is EAEVAQSPRYKITEKSQAVAFWCDPISGHATLYWYRQILGQGPELLVQFQDESVVDDSQLPKDRFSAERLKGVDSTLKIQPAELGDSAMYLCASSFRLAGEEQYFGPGTRLTVT.